The rows below give T cell receptor beta chains drawn from one sample of a study of naive and memory T cell subsets. TCRdb called the 5' RACE reads again in MiXCR, with one record for every CDR3 protein. This table has about 48,000 distinct CDR3 sequences, about 4.8% appearing once. Receptors were obtained from a female donor in good health. The CDR3 runs from the conserved cysteine through the conserved F or W. The D gene is left open where the match is weak.

j_gene | d_gene | v_gene | CDR3aa
TRBJ2-2 | . | TRBV7-6 | CASSSRQNTGELFF
TRBJ2-1 | . | TRBV29-1 | CSVAGCVNEQFF
TRBJ1-1 | . | TRBV10-3 | CAISGQVGAGDTEAFF
TRBJ2-1 | TRBD2 | TRBV20-1 | CSAREWRIREGSYNEQFF
TRBJ2-1 | . | TRBV20-1 | CSARERSYNEQFF
TRBJ2-1 | TRBD2 | TRBV6-6 | CASRKGGSFRDEQFF
TRBJ1-3 | . | TRBV30 | CAWSSGAGNTIYF
TRBJ2-1 | . | TRBV11-1 | CASSLPSRTTNEQFF
TRBJ2-7 | . | TRBV18 | CASSPPVQIEQYF
TRBJ2-3 | . | TRBV7-3 | CASSTGDTQYF
TRBJ2-7 | . | TRBV28 | CASSLPGGRLEQYF
TRBJ2-1 | TRBD2 | TRBV4-1 | CASSQDRTSSYNEQFF
TRBJ1-4 | . | TRBV27 | CASSFTVTNEKLFF
TRBJ2-7 | TRBD2 | TRBV6-1 | CASMMVAGVREQYF
TRBJ2-4 | . | TRBV28 | CASSRNIQYF
TRBJ2-1 | TRBD2 | TRBV7-7 | CASSLRAGGRDEQFF
TRBJ2-7 | TRBD2 | TRBV12-3/TRBV12-4 | CASRRGYEQYF
TRBJ2-7 | . | TRBV6-5 | CASSRRGGYEQYF
TRBJ1-1 | . | TRBV9 | CASSVDSGRNTEAFF
TRBJ2-3 | . | TRBV7-8 | CASSRTRWGTDTQYF
TRBJ1-1 | . | TRBV5-1 | CASSLIEGNTEAFF
TRBJ2-3 | . | TRBV27 | CASSPGSTDTQYF
TRBJ2-1 | TRBD2 | TRBV28 | CASSYSGSYNEQFF
TRBJ1-1 | . | TRBV29-1 | CSVGRQLNTEAFF
TRBJ2-2 | . | TRBV20-1 | CSARRLLLEGGELFF
TRBJ2-5 | . | TRBV6-5 | CASKFRGTETQYF
TRBJ2-1 | . | TRBV25-1 | CASSDMSSAYNEQFF
TRBJ2-7 | . | TRBV7-9 | CASGAGEQYF
TRBJ2-7 | . | TRBV6-5 | CASSYLRQLPEVYF
TRBJ2-3 | . | TRBV19 | CASSRDSGTSTDTQYF
TRBJ1-5 | . | TRBV29-1 | CSVGGNQPQHF
TRBJ2-3 | TRBD2 | TRBV28 | CASERESGRARVGTDTQYF
TRBJ1-2 | TRBD1 | TRBV7-2 | CASTPQPGQGYGYTF
TRBJ1-2 | . | TRBV7-2 | CASSLEARPRNYGYTF
TRBJ1-5 | . | TRBV6-2/TRBV6-3 | CASSTMGNLGNQPQHF
TRBJ1-3 | TRBD1 | TRBV6-5 | CASSFLGQGASNTIYF
TRBJ1-1 | . | TRBV2 | CASSGISAFF
TRBJ2-2 | . | TRBV25-1 | CASSVRDTGELFF
TRBJ2-7 | TRBD2 | TRBV29-1 | CSVDLGRLAGSYEQYF
TRBJ2-1 | TRBD2 | TRBV7-2 | CASSLASGIYNEQFF
TRBJ1-1 | . | TRBV5-6 | CASSLWTGEFTEAFF
TRBJ2-7 | . | TRBV18 | CASSPEADTYEQYF
TRBJ1-6 | . | TRBV6-2/TRBV6-3 | CASSYAPGQGSPLHF
TRBJ1-4 | . | TRBV29-1 | CSVAVNNEKLFF
TRBJ2-1 | TRBD1 | TRBV11-3 | CASSLRTGIYNEQFF
TRBJ1-5 | . | TRBV7-9 | CASSLEGPQPQHF
TRBJ2-4 | . | TRBV28 | CASSLLGTSLAKNIQYF
TRBJ2-7 | TRBD1 | TRBV29-1 | CSVEKGRGTTYEQYF
TRBJ2-7 | TRBD2 | TRBV6-5 | CASSSGLAGITYEQYF
TRBJ1-2 | . | TRBV28 | CASSPAGNYGYTF